A single sample gave rise to the 24 T cell receptor beta chains below, sequenced in a study of blood T cells in healthy people across ages. A second about 6 to 12 cycle PCR used barcoded and J-beta primers. TCRdb reprocessed the 5' RACE reads with MiXCR, giving one entry per CDR3 protein. This sample has around 990,000 distinct CDR3 sequences, with more than 30% found just once. Sequencing used blood. These receptor sequences come from a man between 18 and 35 years old in good health.

The genes are TRBV29-1 and TRBJ1-2; unclear D gene. Trimming shortened V by 4 bases and J by 1 base, and 10 bases separated the two germline ends. This CDR3 is built from 13 residues. The germline V gene encodes CDR1 SQVTM and CDR2 ANQGSEA. CDR3 in amino acids: CSVGMLFNYGYTF. The CDR3 bases are TGCAGCGTTGGCATGCTTTTTAACTATGGCTACACCTTC.

The rearrangement uses TRBV10-3 and TRBJ2-2, with a weak D call TRBD2 (7 bases). Germline V gene lookup returns CDR1 ENHRY and CDR2 SYGVKD. V was clipped by 7 bases and J by 3 bases, with 12 bases between them. The CDR3 has 14 amino acids. CDR3 sequence: CAINGGPYTGELFF. The CDR3 coding sequence is TGTGCCATCAACGGGGGGCCCTACACCGGGGAGCTGTTTTTT.

The rearrangement uses TRBV7-2 and TRBJ2-3, with no clear D. Trimming left V 3 bases short and J 5 bases short, with 6 bases between. Germline loops: CDR1 SGHTA, CDR2 FQGNSA. The CDR3 covers 12 residues. In DNA form, the CDR3 reads TGTGCCAGCAGCTTCTTACGAGATACGCAGTATTTT. Translated, it gives CASSFLRDTQYF.

This clonotype is a singleton in its sample. At one end the junction does not follow the germline gene, possibly because of a read error. J is TRBJ1-5 and V is TRBV20-1; D unresolved. The CDR3 runs to 14 residues. The germline CDR1 and CDR2 sequences are DFQATT and SNEGSKA (reference sequence). DNA of the CDR3: TGCAGTACTAGCCCGGCTGTCCCAAATCAGCCCCAGCATTTT. Its translation is CSTSPAVPNQPQHF.

As for this clonotype: This may arise from a read error, as a much more abundant clone is one base away. This chain links TRBV27 with TRBJ1-2, with 9 bases lining up with TRBD1. Germline CDR1 and CDR2: MNHEY and SMNVEV (reference sequence). The CDR3 is 13 residues long. In nucleotides, the CDR3 is TGTGCCGGCAGGGGACAGGGTGACTATGGCTACACCTTC. As protein: CAGRGQGDYGYTF.

The rearrangement joins TRBV2 to TRBJ2-1; 7 bases fit TRBD2. The germline V gene has CDR1 SNHLY and CDR2 FYNNEI. Losses at the gene ends were 5 bases for V and 8 bases for J; bases not matched to a gene: 9. There are 14 residues in the CDR3. CDR3 in DNA: TGTGCCAGCAGTCCTAGCGGACGGGACGATGAGCAGTTCTTC. This encodes CASSPSGRDDEQFF.

On this clonotype: Since a much larger clone is just one base distant, this may be a read error. The V and J genes are TRBV27 and TRBJ2-7; 8 bases align to TRBD1. This CDR3 contains 13 residues. Germline values: CDR1 MNHEY, CDR2 SMNVEV (reference sequence). With V trimmed by 9 bases and J by 7 bases, 11 bases remained unmatched. In DNA, the CDR3 is TGTGCCAGTCAGGGGGCAATGGAAAATGAGCAGTACTTC. Translated, it gives CASQGAMENEQYF.

This chain joins TRBV20-1 and TRBJ1-5; D gene uncertain. CDR3 size: 13 residues. Germline-derived CDR1 and CDR2 are DFQATT and SNEGSKA (reference sequence). V was shortened by 5 bases and J by 2 bases, with 10 bases between the two germline ends. In DNA form, the CDR3 reads TGCAGTGCTTACCCCGGGGGCAATCAGCCCCAGCATTTT. It specifies CSAYPGGNQPQHF.

This clonotype was seen a few times. This chain links TRBV5-6 with TRBJ2-7; D ambiguous. The germline V and J ends were trimmed by 2 bases and 4 bases, with 7 bases remaining between them. The CDR3 length is 12 residues. Germline-derived CDR1 and CDR2 are SGHDT and YYEEEE. CDR3 coding DNA: TGTGCCAGCAGCTTTTATGGGTACGAGCAGTACTTC. It translates to CASSFYGYEQYF.

The V call is TRBV7-9, the J call TRBJ2-3; 10 nucleotides match TRBD1. The V and J ends lost 5 bases and 4 bases, in that order; junction bases with no gene match: 9. The CDR3 has 16 amino acids. Looked up from germline, CDR1 is SEHNR and CDR2 is FQNEAQ (reference sequence). DNA of the CDR3: TGTGCCAGCAGCCCAGGGCGGGGACAGGGGTCAGATACGCAGTATTTT. It translates to CASSPGRGQGSDTQYF.

There are a few counts of this clonotype. V is TRBV6-2 or TRBV6-3 and J is TRBJ2-7; D ambiguous. The germline V gene encodes CDR1 MNHEY and CDR2 SVGEGT. Trimming took off 6 bases at V and 4 bases at J, with 10 bases between the two ends. The CDR3 sequence is 12 residues long. CDR3 in amino acids: CASRASPYEQYF. The CDR3, as DNA: TGTGCCAGCAGAGCATCCCCATACGAGCAGTACTTC.

The V gene is TRBV20-1, the J gene TRBJ2-7; no reliable D call. V lost 6 bases to trimming and J lost 7 bases, with 28 bases between them. Per germline, CDR1 DFQATT and CDR2 SNEGSKA (reference sequence). CDR3 size: 16 residues. CDR3 amino acids: CSASSPRDVSFSEQYF. In DNA form, the CDR3 reads TGCAGTGCCAGCTCCCCTCGAGACGTCTCTTTCAGTGAGCAGTACTTC.

V is TRBV19 and J is TRBJ1-1, with a weak D call TRBD1 (6 bases). This CDR3 spans 16 amino acids. V lost 4 bases and J 4 bases, leaving 19 bases between the germline ends. The germline CDR1 and CDR2 sequences are LNHDA and SQIVND (reference sequence). The CDR3 bases are TGTGCCAGTAGTACCCAACAGGGTGGAGGAGGCACTGAAGCTTTCTTT. It translates to CASSTQQGGGGTEAFF. Filled out from reference TRBV19 and TRBJ1-1, the complete variable domain reads DGGITQSPKYLFRKEGQNVTLSCEQNLNHDAMYWYRQDPGQGLRLIYYSQIVNDFQKGDIAEGYSVSREKKESFPLTVTSAQKNPTAFYLCASSTQQGGGGTEAFFGQGTRLTVV.

The rearrangement links TRBV15 to TRBJ1-2, with TRBD1 matching 7 bases. From germline, CDR1 is LNHNV and CDR2 YYDKDF (reference sequence). This CDR3 region has 13 residues. Trimming cost V 5 bases and J 5 bases; bases outside gene matches: 5. CDR3 nucleotide sequence: TGTGCCACCAGCGGTAACAGGGGATATGGCTACACCTTC. This encodes CATSGNRGYGYTF.

This clonotype has just a few counts. J is TRBJ2-7 and V is TRBV27; 7 bases are shared with TRBD1. Germline CDR1 MNHEY, CDR2 SMNVEV (reference sequence). Losses at the gene ends were 3 bases for V and 2 bases for J; bases not matched to a gene: 4. The length of the CDR3 is 14 residues. CDR3 amino acids: CASSFRTGTYEQYF. In DNA form, the CDR3 reads TGTGCCAGCAGTTTTCGGACAGGCACCTACGAGCAGTACTTC.

The chain has TRBV6-5 and TRBJ2-3; 7 bases map to TRBD2. The CDR3 length is 15 residues. CDR1 and CDR2 (germline): MNHEY, SVGAGI. The ends lost 7 bases at V and 6 bases at J; junction bases unmatched: 13. Here the CDR3 reads CASTPGLGAHDTQYF. In DNA, the CDR3 is TGTGCCAGCACCCCCGGACTAGGGGCACATGATACGCAGTATTTT.

This clonotype was observed a handful of times. The chain recombines TRBV2 with TRBJ2-5; D remains ambiguous. The germline V gene has CDR1 SNHLY and CDR2 FYNNEI. Trimming took off 0 bases at V and 2 bases at J, with 10 bases between the two ends. The CDR3 length is 15 residues. CDR3 sequence: CASSEALSFQETQYF. DNA for the CDR3: TGTGCCAGCAGTGAAGCGCTGAGCTTTCAAGAGACCCAGTACTTC.

This clonotype was seen only a few times. The rearrangement uses TRBV28 and TRBJ1-5; D not resolved. This CDR3 spans 14 amino acids. Between the trimmed V and J ends, which lost 2 bases and 7 bases, there was a span of 12 bases. Germline V gene sequence: CDR1 MDHEN, CDR2 SYDVKM. CDR3 amino acids: CASSLGGIDQPQHF. CDR3 sequence (DNA): TGTGCCAGCAGTTTAGGAGGAATAGACCAGCCCCAGCATTTT.

This clonotype was observed a few times. V is TRBV7-9 and J is TRBJ1-4, with TRBD1 identical over 9 bases. The CDR3 extends over 14 amino acids. V lost 5 bases to trimming and J lost 7 bases; unmatched junction nucleotides: 5. CDR1 and CDR2 from the germline V gene are SEHNR and FQNEAQ (reference sequence). The CDR3 reads CASSLDRGTEKLFF. The CDR3 nucleotides are TGTGCCAGCAGCCTGGACAGGGGCACTGAAAAACTGTTTTTT.

The chain couples TRBV7-2 to TRBJ1-1; 8 bases are shared with TRBD1. Germline trimming cut 2 bases from V and 3 bases from J; bases unmatched to any gene: 5. This CDR3 is 15 amino acids long. The germline V gene encodes CDR1 SGHTA and CDR2 FQGNSA. In DNA, the CDR3 is TGTGCCAGCAGCTTACAGGACAGGGCGGACACTGAAGCTTTCTTT. Protein: CASSLQDRADTEAFF. The full variable domain, with the rest looked up from reference TRBV7-2 and TRBJ1-1, is GAGVSQSPSNKVTEKGKDVELRCDPISGHTALYWYRQSLGQGLEFLIYFQGNSAPDKSGLPSDRFSAERTGGSVSTLTIQRTQQEDSAVYLCASSLQDRADTEAFFGQGTRLTVV.

The chain recombines TRBV12-3 or TRBV12-4 with TRBJ1-2, with a tentative D call TRBD1 (5 bases). Trimming cost V 2 bases and J 13 bases, with 11 bases left between them. The CDR3 has 11 amino acids. CDR3 in DNA: TGTGCCAGCAGTTTAAAAGGGGTGAGCACCTTC. Protein product: CASSLKGVSTF.

V is TRBV28 and J is TRBJ2-2; TRBD2 is a possible D gene (6 bases). Per the germline V gene, CDR1 is MDHEN and CDR2 is SYDVKM. Trimming removed 1 base from V and 6 bases from J, with 18 bases in between. The CDR3 is 17 amino acids. In nucleotides, the CDR3 is TGTGCCAGCAGTTTATCCCAGGGAATAGGAGGGTCCGGGGAGCTGTTTTTT. Its protein product is CASSLSQGIGGSGELFF.

For the CDR3, the DNA is TGTGCCAGCAGCCGGCGGGGGGGGGACAATCAGCCCCAGCATTTT. Protein: CASSRRGGDNQPQHF. The J gene is TRBJ1-5, the V gene TRBV13; a possible D gene is TRBD1 (5 bases). Per germline, CDR1 PRHDT and CDR2 FYEKMQ (reference sequence). The CDR3 consists of 15 residues. The V and J ends lost 5 bases and 3 bases respectively, with 14 bases between them. The full variable domain, rest sourced from reference TRBV13 and TRBJ1-5, is AAGVIQSPRHLIKEKRETATLKCYPIPRHDTVYWYQQGPGQDPQFLISFYEKMQSDKGSIPDRFSAQQFSDYHSELNMSSLELGDSALYFCASSRRGGDNQPQHFGDGTRLSIL.

V and J are TRBV27 and TRBJ2-2; tentatively, D is TRBD1 (5 bases). The CDR3 spans 15 residues. Trimming stripped 2 bases from V and 7 bases from J, with 14 bases between. The germline V gene encodes CDR1 MNHEY and CDR2 SMNVEV (reference sequence). This chain's CDR3 is CASSLTQGMGGELFF. The CDR3 DNA reads as TGTGCCAGCAGTTTAACCCAGGGTATGGGCGGGGAGCTGTTTTTT.